Ten or more counts support the clone carrying this T cell receptor (beta chain). The antigen remains unidentified. This entry comes from a study of regulatory T cells in long-lasting Graves disease. The study, taken as a whole, reports: For persistent Graves' patients, TCR diversity was lower than for newly diagnosed ones.

Trimming cost V 7 bases and J 0 bases, with 15 bases left between them. Germline assignment: CDR1 MNHEY and CDR2 SVGEGT. The CDR3 extends over 16 amino acids. According to the study, TCR beta libraries were built with iRepertoire HTBI primers and CDR3-region Arm-PCR. TCRdb used MiXCR to reprocess the multiplex PCR reads, holding one entry per CDR3 protein. The sample shows about 220,000 distinct CDR3 sequences, approximately 19% of them seen only once. Specified time point: newly diagnosed GD, antithyroid drugs for less than 3 months. The authors made the TCR library using RNA they extracted from PBMCs. This sample was also put to use in a study of T cells in Graves' hyperthyroidism and ophthalmopathy. That work states: Most clonotypes expanded in thyroid above 0.001 were likewise present in blood.

This TCR came from a woman aged 30 to 39 with Graves disease. The chain has TRBV6-2 or TRBV6-3 and TRBJ1-4, with D uncertain. The sequenced sample was peripheral blood mononuclear cells (PBMCs), obtained at new diagnosis, from a patient treated with antithyroid drugs. The CDR3 DNA sequence: TGTGCCAGCACTCATGCCAGAGATGCAACTAATGAAAAACTGTTTTTT. This translates into CASTHARDATNEKLFF.